This T cell receptor beta chain was identified during a study of CD8+CD57+ T cells in acquired aplastic anemia. Study-wide points: A set of more than 25 CD8+ CDR3 sequences was shared between patients and controls, and these sequences appeared highly expressed in patients.

Worth noting for this clonotype: The target antigen is unknown.

Profiling that covered TCR beta VDJ and CDR3 relied on genomic DNA as its template. One entry per CDR3 protein results from TCRdb running MiXCR on the reads. Here the sample spans roughly 50,000 distinct CDR3 sequences, approximately 78% being singletons. Germline-derived CDR1 and CDR2 are ENHRY and SYGVKD. There are 12 residues in the CDR3. V dropped 4 bases and J dropped 2 bases, with 5 bases sitting between them. The chain recombines TRBV10-3 with TRBJ1-2; D is possibly TRBD1 (5 bases). The sequenced material came from sorted CD4+, CD8+, or CD8+CD57+ T cells (not recorded which) from PBMCs. The receptor was isolated from a human donor in good health, serving as a control. Here the CDR3 reads CAISGGNYGYTF. Written as DNA, the CDR3 is TGTGCCATCAGTGGGGGCAACTATGGCTACACCTTC.